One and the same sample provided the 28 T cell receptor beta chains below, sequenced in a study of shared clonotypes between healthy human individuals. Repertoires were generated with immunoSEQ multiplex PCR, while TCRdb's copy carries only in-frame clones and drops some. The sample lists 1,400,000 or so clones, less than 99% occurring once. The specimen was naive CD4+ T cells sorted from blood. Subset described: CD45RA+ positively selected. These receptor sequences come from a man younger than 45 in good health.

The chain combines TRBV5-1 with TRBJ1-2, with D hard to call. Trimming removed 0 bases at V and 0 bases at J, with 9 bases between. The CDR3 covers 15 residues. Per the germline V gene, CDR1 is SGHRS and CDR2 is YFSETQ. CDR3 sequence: CASSLVPQTNYGYTF. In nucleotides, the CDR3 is TGCGCCAGCAGCTTGGTTCCACAGACTAACTATGGCTACACCTTC.

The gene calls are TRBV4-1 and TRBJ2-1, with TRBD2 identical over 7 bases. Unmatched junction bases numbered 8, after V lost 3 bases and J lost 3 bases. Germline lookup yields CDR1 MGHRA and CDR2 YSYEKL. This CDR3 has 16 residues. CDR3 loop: CASSHIGRERYNEQFF. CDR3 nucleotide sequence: TGCGCCAGCAGCCACATCGGGCGGGAGCGCTACAATGAGCAGTTCTTC.

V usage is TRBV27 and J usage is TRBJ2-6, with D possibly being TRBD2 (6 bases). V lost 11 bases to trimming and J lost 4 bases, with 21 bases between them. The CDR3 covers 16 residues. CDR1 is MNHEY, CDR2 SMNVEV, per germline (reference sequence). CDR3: CASQEWRGSGANVLTF. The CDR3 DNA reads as TGTGCCTCCCAAGAGTGGAGGGGCTCCGGGGCCAACGTCCTGACTTTC. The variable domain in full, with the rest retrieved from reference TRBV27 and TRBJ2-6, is EAQVTQNPRYLITVTGKKLTVTCSQNMNHEYMSWYRQDPGLGLRQIYYSMNVEVTDKGDVPEGYKVSRKEKRNFPLILESPSPNQTSLYFCASQEWRGSGANVLTFGAGSRLTVL.

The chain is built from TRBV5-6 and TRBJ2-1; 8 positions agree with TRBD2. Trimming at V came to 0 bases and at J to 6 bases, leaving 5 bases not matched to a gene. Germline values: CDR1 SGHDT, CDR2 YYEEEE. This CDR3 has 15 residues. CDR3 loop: CASSLAGTRVNEQFF. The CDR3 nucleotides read TGTGCCAGCAGCTTGGCGGGGACTAGGGTCAATGAGCAGTTCTTC.

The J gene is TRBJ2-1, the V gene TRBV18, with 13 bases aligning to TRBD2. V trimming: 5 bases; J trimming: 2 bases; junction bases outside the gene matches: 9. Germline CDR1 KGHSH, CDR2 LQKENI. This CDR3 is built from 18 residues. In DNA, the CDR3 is TGTGCCAGCTCAAGTCGGACTAGCGGGAGCCTCACCTACAATGAGCAGTTCTTC. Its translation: CASSSRTSGSLTYNEQFF. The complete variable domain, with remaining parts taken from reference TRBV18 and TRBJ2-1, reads NAGVMQNPRHLVRRRGQEARLRCSPMKGHSHVYWYRQLPEEGLKFMVYLQKENIIDESGMPKERFSAEFPKEGPSILRIQQVVRGDSAAYFCASSSRTSGSLTYNEQFFGPGTRLTVL.

CDR3 amino acids: CASGIRTSGRRFTGELFF. The CDR3, as DNA: TGTGCCAGTGGCATAAGGACTAGCGGGAGGAGATTCACCGGGGAGCTGTTTTTT. This chain connects TRBV19 to TRBJ2-2; 14 bases are a match to TRBD2. Germline assignment: CDR1 LNHDA and CDR2 SQIVND (reference sequence). The V and J ends lost 8 bases and 4 bases, in that order; junction bases with no gene match: 12. The CDR3 is made up of 18 amino acids.

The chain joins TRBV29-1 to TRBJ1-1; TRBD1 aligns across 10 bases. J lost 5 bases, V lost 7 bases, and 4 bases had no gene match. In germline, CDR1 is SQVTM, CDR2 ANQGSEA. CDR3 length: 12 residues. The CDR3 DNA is TGCAGCGCCCGACAGGGGGCGACTGAAGCTTTCTTT. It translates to CSARQGATEAFF.

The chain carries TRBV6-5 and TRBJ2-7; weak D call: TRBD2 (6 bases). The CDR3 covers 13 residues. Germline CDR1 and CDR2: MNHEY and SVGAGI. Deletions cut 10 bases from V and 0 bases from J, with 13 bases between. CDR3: CATGGSVSYEQYF. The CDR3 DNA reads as TGTGCCACCGGGGGTTCTGTCTCCTACGAGCAGTACTTC.

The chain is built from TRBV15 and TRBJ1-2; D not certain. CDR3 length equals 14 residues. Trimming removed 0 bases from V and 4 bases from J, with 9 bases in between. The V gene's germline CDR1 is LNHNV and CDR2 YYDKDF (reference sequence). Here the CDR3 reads CATSREAGAYGYTF. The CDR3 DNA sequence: TGTGCCACCAGCAGAGAGGCAGGAGCCTATGGCTACACCTTC. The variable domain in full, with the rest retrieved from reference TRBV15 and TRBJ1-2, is DAMVIQNPRYQVTQFGKPVTLSCSQTLNHNVMYWYQQKSSQAPKLLFHYYDKDFNNEADTPDNFQSRRPNTSFCFLDIRSPGLGDTAMYLCATSREAGAYGYTFGSGTRLTVV.

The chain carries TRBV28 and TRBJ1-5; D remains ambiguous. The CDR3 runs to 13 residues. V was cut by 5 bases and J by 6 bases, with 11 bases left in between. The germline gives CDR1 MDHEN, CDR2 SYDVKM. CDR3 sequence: CASSPRVSQPQHF. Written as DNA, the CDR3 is TGTGCCAGCAGTCCCCGGGTTAGTCAGCCCCAGCATTTT.

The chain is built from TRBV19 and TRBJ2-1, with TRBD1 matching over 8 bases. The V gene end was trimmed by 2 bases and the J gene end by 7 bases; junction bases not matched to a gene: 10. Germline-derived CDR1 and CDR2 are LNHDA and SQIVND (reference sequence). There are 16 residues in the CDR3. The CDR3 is CASSIRQGASGNEQFF. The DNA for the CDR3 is TGTGCCAGTAGTATACGGCAGGGGGCCTCCGGTAATGAGCAGTTCTTC.

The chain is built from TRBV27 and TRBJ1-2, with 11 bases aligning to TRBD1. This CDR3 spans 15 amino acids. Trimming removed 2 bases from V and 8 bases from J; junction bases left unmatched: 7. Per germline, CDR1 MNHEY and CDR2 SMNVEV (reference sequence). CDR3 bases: TGTGCCAGCAGTTTACTAGGACAGGGGGCTTGGGGCTACACCTTC. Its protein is CASSLLGQGAWGYTF.

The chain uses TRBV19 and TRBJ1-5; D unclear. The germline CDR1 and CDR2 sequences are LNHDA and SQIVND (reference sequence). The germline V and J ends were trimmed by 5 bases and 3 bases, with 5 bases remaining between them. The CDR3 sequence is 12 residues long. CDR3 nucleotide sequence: TGTGCCAGTAGTTCTAACAATCAGCCCCAGCATTTT. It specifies CASSSNNQPQHF.

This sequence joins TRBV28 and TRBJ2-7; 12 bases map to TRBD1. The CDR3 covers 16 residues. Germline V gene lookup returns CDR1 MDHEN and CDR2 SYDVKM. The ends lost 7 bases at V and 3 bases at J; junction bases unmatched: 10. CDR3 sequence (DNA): TGTGCCAGCAAATCTCCGGGACAGGGGGCGGGCTACGAGCAGTACTTC. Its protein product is CASKSPGQGAGYEQYF.

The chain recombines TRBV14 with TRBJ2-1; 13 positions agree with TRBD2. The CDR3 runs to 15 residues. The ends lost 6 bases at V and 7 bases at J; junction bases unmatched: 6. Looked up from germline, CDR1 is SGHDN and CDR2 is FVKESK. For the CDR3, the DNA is TGTGCCAGCAGTCGGACTAGCGGGAGTTTAAATGAGCAGTTCTTC. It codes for CASSRTSGSLNEQFF.

The CDR3 reads CASSAGLADEQYF. The CDR3 DNA sequence: TGTGCCAGCAGCGCGGGACTAGCCGACGAGCAGTACTTC. The chain joins TRBV11-2 to TRBJ2-7, with 9 bases fitting TRBD2. V dropped 5 bases and J dropped 5; count of bases not matched to a gene: 4. This CDR3 has 13 residues. Germline V gives CDR1 SGHAT, CDR2 FQNNGV.

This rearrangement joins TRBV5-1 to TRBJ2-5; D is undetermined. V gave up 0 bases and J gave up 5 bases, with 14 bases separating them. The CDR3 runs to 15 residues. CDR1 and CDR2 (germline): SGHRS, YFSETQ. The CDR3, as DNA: TGCGCCAGCAGCTTGGGGGCAGCTGAGGATGAGACCCAGTACTTC. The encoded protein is CASSLGAAEDETQYF.

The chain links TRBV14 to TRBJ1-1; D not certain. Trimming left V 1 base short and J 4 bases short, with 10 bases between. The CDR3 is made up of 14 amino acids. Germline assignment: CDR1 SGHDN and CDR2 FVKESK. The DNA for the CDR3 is TGTGCCAGCAGCCAAGTTACGGTTGGCACTGAAGCTTTCTTT. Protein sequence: CASSQVTVGTEAFF.

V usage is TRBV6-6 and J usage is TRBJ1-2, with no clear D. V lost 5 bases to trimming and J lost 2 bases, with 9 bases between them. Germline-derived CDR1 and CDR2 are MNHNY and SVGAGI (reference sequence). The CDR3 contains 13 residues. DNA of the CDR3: TGTGCCAGCAGTCCTGAGAAGAACTATGGCTACACCTTC. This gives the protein CASSPEKNYGYTF.

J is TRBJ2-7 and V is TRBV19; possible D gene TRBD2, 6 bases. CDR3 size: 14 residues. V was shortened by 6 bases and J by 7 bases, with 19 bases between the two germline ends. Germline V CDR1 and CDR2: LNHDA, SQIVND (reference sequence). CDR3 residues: CASRGPGLQGEQYF. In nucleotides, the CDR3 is TGTGCCAGTAGGGGCCCGGGACTCCAAGGAGAGCAGTACTTC.

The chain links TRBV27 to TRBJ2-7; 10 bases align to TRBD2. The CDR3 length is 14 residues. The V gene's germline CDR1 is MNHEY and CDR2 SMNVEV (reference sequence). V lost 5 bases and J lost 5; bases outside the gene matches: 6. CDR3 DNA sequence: TGTGCCAGCAGTCTACTAGCGGGACGAGACGAGCAGTACTTC. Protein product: CASSLLAGRDEQYF.

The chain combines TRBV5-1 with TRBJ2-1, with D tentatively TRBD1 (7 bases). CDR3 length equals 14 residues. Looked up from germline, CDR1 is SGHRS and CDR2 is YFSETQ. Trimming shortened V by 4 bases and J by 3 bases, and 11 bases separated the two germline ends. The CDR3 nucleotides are TGCGCCAGCAGCCAGGGGGGCAGCTACAATGAGCAGTTCTTC. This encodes CASSQGGSYNEQFF.

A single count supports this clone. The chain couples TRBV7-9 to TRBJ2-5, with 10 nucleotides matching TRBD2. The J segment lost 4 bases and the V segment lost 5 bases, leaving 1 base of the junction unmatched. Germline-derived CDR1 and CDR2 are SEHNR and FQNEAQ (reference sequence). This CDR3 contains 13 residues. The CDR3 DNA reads TGTGCCAGCAGCGGGACTAGCGCAGAGACCCAGTACTTC. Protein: CASSGTSAETQYF.

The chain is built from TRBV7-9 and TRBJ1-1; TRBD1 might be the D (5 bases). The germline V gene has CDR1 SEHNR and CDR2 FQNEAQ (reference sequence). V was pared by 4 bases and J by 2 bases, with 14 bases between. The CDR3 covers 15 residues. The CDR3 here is CASSYSLGVNTEAFF. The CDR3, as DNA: TGTGCCAGCAGCTACTCCCTAGGGGTTAACACTGAAGCTTTCTTT. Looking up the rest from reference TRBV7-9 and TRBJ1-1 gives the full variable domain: DTGVSQNPRHKITKRGQNVTFRCDPISEHNRLYWYRQTLGQGPEFLTYFQNEAQLEKSRLLSDRFSAERPKGSFSTLEIQRTEQGDSAMYLCASSYSLGVNTEAFFGQGTRLTVV.

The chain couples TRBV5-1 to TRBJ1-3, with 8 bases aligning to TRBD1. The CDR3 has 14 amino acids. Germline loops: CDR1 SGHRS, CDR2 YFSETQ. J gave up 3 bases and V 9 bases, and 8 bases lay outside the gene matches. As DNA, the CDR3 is TGCGCCACCGGGACAGGTCTAAATGGAAACACCATATATTTT. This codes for CATGTGLNGNTIYF.

In DNA form, the CDR3 reads TGCAGCGTTGACAGCGGGAGCCGGGAGACCCAGTACTTC. Its protein is CSVDSGSRETQYF. The rearrangement uses TRBV29-1 and TRBJ2-5; 8 positions agree with TRBD2. In germline, CDR1 is SQVTM, CDR2 ANQGSEA. The CDR3 length is 13 residues. Trimming took 3 bases from V and 5 from J; bases not matched to a gene: 5.

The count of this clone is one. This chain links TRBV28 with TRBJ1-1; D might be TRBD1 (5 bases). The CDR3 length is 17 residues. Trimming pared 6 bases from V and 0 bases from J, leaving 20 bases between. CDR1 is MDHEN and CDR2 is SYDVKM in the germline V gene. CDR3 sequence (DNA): TGTGCCAGCAGCCAGACAAAATGGGGCTCCATGAACACTGAAGCTTTCTTT. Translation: CASSQTKWGSMNTEAFF. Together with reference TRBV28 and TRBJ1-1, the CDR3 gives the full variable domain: DVKVTQSSRYLVKRTGEKVFLECVQDMDHENMFWYRQDPGLGLRLIYFSYDVKMKEKGDIPEGYSVSREKKERFSLILESASTNQTSMYLCASSQTKWGSMNTEAFFGQGTRLTVV.

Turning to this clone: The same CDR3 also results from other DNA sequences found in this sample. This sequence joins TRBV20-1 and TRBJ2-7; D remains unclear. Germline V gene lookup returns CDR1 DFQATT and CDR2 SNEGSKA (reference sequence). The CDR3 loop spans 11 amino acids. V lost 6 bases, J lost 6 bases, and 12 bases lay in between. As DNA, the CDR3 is TGCAGTGCACCCCAGGCTTTCGAGCAGTACTTC. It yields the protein CSAPQAFEQYF.